This T cell receptor beta chain appears in the sequencing data of a study of blood T cell repertoires in COVID-19. Overall study context: COVID-19 samples from acute and convalescent phases originated in the United States, Italy and Spain.

The CDR3 spans 17 residues. CDR1 MNHEY and CDR2 SMNVEV come from the germline V gene (reference sequence). The ends were cut back, 6 bases at V and 0 bases at J, with 20 bases in the middle. In this sample, this clone turned up once. Clones were sequenced by immunoSEQ multiplex PCR, and TCRdb holds only the in-frame ones, with some missing. The table has about 120,000 clones, 90% seen once. The source is a woman between 55 and 75 years old with COVID-19, enrolled during active disease. The specimen was peripheral blood. The chain joins TRBV27 to TRBJ1-1, with D unresolved. The chain's CDR3 is CASSRLFDILMNTEAFF. For the CDR3, the DNA is TGTGCCAGCAGCCGCCTTTTTGACATATTGATGAACACTGAAGCTTTCTTT.